What follows are 13 T cell receptor beta chains derived from one specimen sequenced in a study of Ad26.COV2.S vaccination and SARS-CoV-2 variants. Indicated treatment: roughly 18 received Ad26.COV2.S at low or high dose, single or two shots; about 5 received placebo; per-sample allocation not given. Day 63 following the first vaccine or placebo injection was when the samples were taken. Libraries were prepared by immunoSEQ multiplex PCR; TCRdb keeps only in-frame clonotypes and omits some of them. There are 350,000 to 500,000 clones in the sample; around 90% occur only once, and less than 15% lies in the top ten. The sample consisted of peripheral blood, taken in a trial of Ad26.COV2.S vaccine versus placebo. The receptors come from a person aged 18-60 years who received the Ad26.COV2.S COVID-19 vaccine or a placebo.

The rearrangement uses TRBV6-5 and TRBJ2-5, with 7 bases matching TRBD2. The CDR3 totals 15 residues. Germline V gene lookup returns CDR1 MNHEY and CDR2 SVGAGI. The junction had 8 bases not matched to a gene; V was cut back by 6 bases and J by 1 base. The CDR3 bases are TGTGCCAGCAGCTACGCGGGGGATCGCCAAGAGACCCAGTACTTC. This translates into CASSYAGDRQETQYF.

The J gene is TRBJ2-1, the V gene TRBV9; TRBD2 is a possible D gene (6 bases). Germline CDR1 is SGDLS and CDR2 is YYNGEE. The V end lost 4 bases, the J end lost 0 bases, and 20 bases lay between the germline ends. This CDR3 comprises 18 residues. In nucleotides, the CDR3 is TGTGCCAGCAGCCCCTTCGGGTCGGGAGAAGTCTCCTACAATGAGCAGTTCTTC. Translated: CASSPFGSGEVSYNEQFF. Using reference TRBV9 and TRBJ2-1 for the parts outside the CDR3, the full variable domain is DSGVTQTPKHLITATGQRVTLRCSPRSGDLSVYWYQQSLDQGLQFLIQYYNGEERAKGNILERFSAQQFPDLHSELNLSSLELGDSALYFCASSPFGSGEVSYNEQFFGPGTRLTVL.

The V gene is TRBV6-6, the J gene TRBJ1-1, with D hard to call. Deletions cut 6 bases from V and 1 base from J, with 18 bases between. The length of the CDR3 is 16 residues. Germline V gene lookup returns CDR1 MNHNY and CDR2 SVGAGI (reference sequence). CDR3 DNA: TGTGCCAGCAGCCTACCGGTGGCGGGTAGGAACACTGAAGCTTTCTTT. Translating it yields CASSLPVAGRNTEAFF.

The J gene is TRBJ2-1, the V gene TRBV19, with 12 bases lining up with TRBD2. V lost 5 bases to trimming and J lost 7 bases; unmatched junction nucleotides: 9. The CDR3 has 16 amino acids. Per germline, CDR1 LNHDA and CDR2 SQIVND (reference sequence). CDR3 amino acids: CASSSLAGGRGNEQFF. In nucleotides, the CDR3 is TGTGCCAGTAGTTCACTAGCGGGAGGCCGTGGGAATGAGCAGTTCTTC.

J is TRBJ2-5 and V is TRBV21-1; the DNA was not used to check the table's D call, TRBD2. TRBV21-1 is labeled a pseudogene. This CDR3 is built from 15 residues. CDR3 DNA: TGTGCCACCCTTACTAGCGGGGGCCTCCAAGAGACCCAGTACTTC. It specifies CATLTSGGLQETQYF.

V usage is TRBV7-2 and J usage is TRBJ2-7; 10 bases are a match to TRBD1. The germline V gene encodes CDR1 SGHTA and CDR2 FQGNSA. After removal of 5 bases from V and 7 bases from J, the junction contained 11 bases not matched to a gene. The CDR3 loop spans 15 amino acids. The chain's CDR3 is CASSTLGTGVGEQYF. In DNA, the CDR3 is TGTGCCAGCAGCACGCTTGGGACAGGGGTCGGGGAGCAGTACTTC.

V gene TRBV6-2 or TRBV6-3 combines with J gene TRBJ2-7; weak D call: TRBD1 (6 bases). The CDR3 sequence is 15 residues long. The V end lost 1 base, the J end lost 0 bases, and 10 bases lay between the germline ends. Germline CDR1 reads MNHEY; CDR2 reads SVGEGT. CDR3 nucleotide sequence: TGTGCCAGCAGTTACTTGTCAGGGGCCTCCTACGAGCAGTACTTC. This translates into CASSYLSGASYEQYF.

The chain uses TRBV9 and TRBJ2-4; 10 nucleotides match TRBD2. The germline CDR1 and CDR2 sequences are SGDLS and YYNGEE. The CDR3 length is 14 residues. The V and J ends lost 0 bases and 15 bases, in that order; junction bases with no gene match: 9. The CDR3 DNA reads TGTGCCAGCAGCGTAGGGGCTAGCGGGAGTTTTCCGTACTTC. Translation gives CASSVGASGSFPYF. Full variable domain (rest looked up from reference TRBV9 and TRBJ2-4): DSGVTQTPKHLITATGQRVTLRCSPRSGDLSVYWYQQSLDQGLQFLIQYYNGEERAKGNILERFSAQQFPDLHSELNLSSLELGDSALYFCASSVGASGSFPYFGAGTRLSVL.

This clone appeared a single time. The V call is TRBV28, the J call TRBJ1-2, with a weak D call TRBD1 (6 bases). The CDR3 loop spans 13 amino acids. The germline V and J ends were trimmed by 5 bases and 9 bases, with 16 bases remaining between them. Germline assignment: CDR1 MDHEN and CDR2 SYDVKM. CDR3 coding DNA: TGTGCCAGCAGTCTAATCTGGGACACCCGCTACACCTTC. Its translation is CASSLIWDTRYTF.

The chain is built from TRBV13 and TRBJ1-1; D gene uncertain. Germline CDR1 and CDR2: PRHDT and FYEKMQ (reference sequence). The CDR3 has 15 amino acids. Trimming left V 2 bases short and J 4 bases short, with 14 bases between. The CDR3 loop reads CASSLSPGLRTEAFF. The CDR3 DNA sequence: TGTGCCAGCAGCTTATCCCCAGGTCTTCGCACTGAAGCTTTCTTT. The full variable domain, rest sourced from reference TRBV13 and TRBJ1-1, is AAGVIQSPRHLIKEKRETATLKCYPIPRHDTVYWYQQGPGQDPQFLISFYEKMQSDKGSIPDRFSAQQFSDYHSELNMSSLELGDSALYFCASSLSPGLRTEAFFGQGTRLTVV.

The rearrangement uses TRBV7-9 and TRBJ1-5; tentatively, D is TRBD1 (5 bases). Germline loops: CDR1 SEHNR, CDR2 FQNEAQ (reference sequence). The CDR3 is 13 residues long. Trimming stripped 3 bases from V and 5 bases from J, with 8 bases between. CDR3 protein: CASSFRGDQPQHF. In nucleotides, the CDR3 is TGTGCCAGCAGCTTTAGGGGCGATCAGCCCCAGCATTTT.

The chain employs TRBV7-9 and TRBJ2-1; 9 nucleotides match TRBD1. This CDR3 has 15 residues. V lost 5 bases to trimming and J lost 4 bases; unmatched junction nucleotides: 6. CDR1 is SEHNR, CDR2 FQNEAQ, per germline (reference sequence). CDR3 sequence (DNA): TGTGCCAGCAGCCTCGGACAGGGGAGATACAATGAGCAGTTCTTC. Residues: CASSLGQGRYNEQFF.

This clone was detected only once. This chain connects TRBV11-2 to TRBJ2-1; TRBD2 matches 11 bases. The V gene's germline CDR1 is SGHAT and CDR2 FQNNGV. The CDR3 has 17 residues. J was trimmed by 0 bases and V by 3 bases; bases with no gene match: 4. In DNA form, the CDR3 reads TGTGCCAGCAGCTTGGGGACTAGCGGTAGCTCCTACAATGAGCAGTTCTTC. The encoded protein is CASSLGTSGSSYNEQFF.